Shown below are 27 T cell receptor beta chains from a single sample sequenced in a study of blood T cell repertoires in COVID-19 (dated by TCRdb to the early 2020s). To prepare the library, the immunoSEQ multiplex PCR assay was applied. Sourced from immuneACCESS, this table was stored by TCRdb with only in-frame sequences that have V and J called. A share of the clones is absent; for the studies checked, an unresolved V gene accounts for under half, and the remainder has no known explanation. This sample holds roughly 300,000 clones; under 90% were observed only once. 1.5% to 2% of the sample belongs to the ten largest clones. The sequenced sample consisted of peripheral blood. These receptors all stem from a woman in her twenties or thirties with COVID-19, enrolled during active disease.

The chain uses TRBV19 and TRBJ1-6; D call uncertain. V lost 1 base and J lost 6, with 10 bases in between. Germline assignment: CDR1 LNHDA and CDR2 SQIVND (reference sequence). The CDR3 has 15 amino acids. CDR3 DNA: TGTGCCAGTAGTATAGGAAGCGCGGGTAATTCACCCCTCCACTTT. Amino acid sequence: CASSIGSAGNSPLHF.

J is TRBJ2-3 and V is TRBV10-3; 12 bases are shared with TRBD2. V was clipped by 2 bases and J by 3 bases; unmatched bases: 6. This CDR3 spans 17 amino acids. Germline CDR1 ENHRY, CDR2 SYGVKD. The chain's CDR3 is CAISEALAGGPTDTQYF. For the CDR3, the DNA is TGTGCCATCAGTGAGGCCCTAGCGGGGGGGCCTACAGATACGCAGTATTTT.

This chain connects TRBV4-1 to TRBJ2-1; 10 positions match TRBD2. The CDR3 length is 15 residues. V shed 1 base, J shed 3 bases, and the junction held 0 bases outside the gene matches. In germline, CDR1 is MGHRA, CDR2 YSYEKL. The DNA for the CDR3 is TGCGCCAGCAGCCAAGTAGCGGGGGGCTACAATGAGCAGTTCTTC. Its translation: CASSQVAGGYNEQFF.

This chain uses TRBV5-4 with TRBJ1-1, with D possibly being TRBD1 (6 bases). The ends were cut back, 0 bases at V and 5 bases at J, with 14 bases in the middle. This CDR3 comprises 15 residues. The germline gives CDR1 SGHNT, CDR2 YYREEE (reference sequence). This CDR3 reads CASSLGGTQGTEAFF. CDR3 sequence (DNA): TGTGCCAGCAGCTTGGGGGGGACCCAGGGGACTGAAGCTTTCTTT.

The CDR3 region has the DNA TGCGCCAGCAGCCAAGATGAGTCCCGGAGAAACACTGAAGCTTTCTTT. This encodes CASSQDESRRNTEAFF. V gene TRBV4-1 combines with J gene TRBJ1-1, with no clear D. Germline CDR1 is MGHRA and CDR2 is YSYEKL. The CDR3 totals 16 residues. V dropped 0 bases and J dropped 2 bases, with 13 bases sitting between them.

This chain connects TRBV18 to TRBJ1-6, with D maybe TRBD1 (6 bases). This CDR3 is built from 14 residues. Trimming shortened V by 3 bases and J by 5 bases, and 8 bases separated the two germline ends. The germline gives CDR1 KGHSH, CDR2 LQKENI. The CDR3 here is CASSPHRDNSPLHF. DNA for the CDR3: TGTGCCAGCTCACCCCACAGGGATAATTCACCCCTCCACTTT.

The CDR3 sequence: CASSPGTSGGSTDTQYF. DNA of the CDR3: TGTGCCAGCAGCCCCGGGACTAGCGGGGGAAGCACAGATACGCAGTATTTT. The chain recombines TRBV7-2 with TRBJ2-3; 14 bases line up with TRBD2. V lost 5 bases and J lost 0; bases outside the gene matches: 4. The CDR3 spans 17 residues. The germline V gene encodes CDR1 SGHTA and CDR2 FQGNSA. Based on the CDR3 plus reference TRBV7-2 and TRBJ2-3, the full variable domain is GAGVSQSPSNKVTEKGKDVELRCDPISGHTALYWYRQSLGQGLEFLIYFQGNSAPDKSGLPSDRFSAERTGGSVSTLTIQRTQQEDSAVYLCASSPGTSGGSTDTQYFGPGTRLTVL.

The rearrangement uses TRBV12-5 and TRBJ2-1; D may be TRBD2 (5 bases). Germline-derived CDR1 and CDR2 are LGHNT and FRNRAP. This CDR3 is built from 11 residues. Trimming removed 5 bases at V and 9 bases at J, with 8 bases between. DNA of the CDR3: TGTGCTAGTGGTAAGGGAGTTGAGCAGTTCTTC. Residues: CASGKGVEQFF.

The chain carries TRBV5-1 and TRBJ1-1; D might be TRBD1 (5 bases). The V gene lost 4 bases and the J gene lost 6 bases, with 13 bases spanning the gap. The CDR3 consists of 13 residues. Germline values: CDR1 SGHRS, CDR2 YFSETQ. Here the CDR3 DNA reads TGCGCCAGCAGCCTTACAGGAATTCCTGAAGCTTTCTTT. This encodes CASSLTGIPEAFF.

The rearrangement links TRBV28 to TRBJ1-2; 7 nucleotides align to TRBD1. This CDR3 spans 13 amino acids. V was clipped by 3 bases and J by 5 bases; unmatched bases: 3. Germline V lookup: CDR1 MDHEN, CDR2 SYDVKM. CDR3 loop: CASSLGQPYGYTF. CDR3 DNA sequence: TGTGCCAGCAGTTTGGGACAGCCTTATGGCTACACCTTC.

The CDR3 loop is CASRDTNTGELFF. The CDR3 region has the DNA TGTGCCAGCCGGGATACGAACACCGGGGAGCTGTTTTTT. The genes are TRBV27 and TRBJ2-2; possible D gene TRBD2, 5 bases. Germline CDR1 reads MNHEY; CDR2 reads SMNVEV (reference sequence). The CDR3 spans 13 residues. V lost 8 bases to trimming and J lost 0 bases, with 7 bases between them.

The J gene is TRBJ1-5, the V gene TRBV7-2; D ambiguous. The germline V gene has CDR1 SGHTA and CDR2 FQGNSA. V gave up 0 bases and J gave up 3 bases, with 9 bases separating them. The CDR3 is made up of 15 amino acids. For the CDR3, the DNA is TGTGCCAGCAGCTTAGCGGGCAGTTTCAATCAGCCCCAGCATTTT. Amino acids: CASSLAGSFNQPQHF.

The J gene is TRBJ1-2, the V gene TRBV3-1 (or the pseudogene TRBV3-2); D is unresolved. Trimming shortened V by 0 bases and J by 8 bases, and 4 bases separated the two germline ends. The CDR3 consists of 11 residues. Germline lookup yields CDR1 LGHDT and CDR2 YNNKEL (reference sequence). CDR3 protein: CASSQDRGYTF. CDR3 in DNA: TGTGCCAGCAGCCAAGATAGAGGCTACACCTTC.

This chain joins TRBV7-2 and TRBJ1-3, with a possible D match to TRBD1 (5 bases). The CDR3 runs to 15 residues. V gave up 5 bases and J gave up 4 bases, with 15 bases separating them. Germline V lookup: CDR1 SGHTA, CDR2 FQGNSA. CDR3 sequence: CASSQMAGLGNTIYF. The CDR3 DNA reads TGTGCCAGCAGCCAGATGGCGGGGCTCGGAAACACCATATATTTT.

The chain has TRBV3-1 (or the pseudogene TRBV3-2) and TRBJ1-2; 8 nucleotides line up with TRBD1. The CDR3 sequence is 18 residues long. V shed 0 bases, J shed 4 bases, and the junction held 13 bases outside the gene matches. Germline V CDR1 and CDR2: LGHDT, YNNKEL (reference sequence). CDR3 sequence reads: CASSQEAGIGQGSYGYTF. The CDR3 DNA sequence: TGTGCCAGCAGCCAAGAAGCTGGGATCGGACAGGGAAGCTATGGCTACACCTTC.

This clone appeared once. The chain is built from TRBV28 and TRBJ2-5, with 8 bases aligning to TRBD1. With V trimmed by 5 bases and J by 5 bases, 7 bases remained unmatched. The germline CDR1 and CDR2 sequences are MDHEN and SYDVKM. The CDR3 has 14 residues. CDR3 nucleotides: TGTGCCAGCAGTACCGGACAGGGCGGTGAGACCCAGTACTTC. Translating it yields CASSTGQGGETQYF. Full variable domain (rest looked up from reference TRBV28 and TRBJ2-5): DVKVTQSSRYLVKRTGEKVFLECVQDMDHENMFWYRQDPGLGLRLIYFSYDVKMKEKGDIPEGYSVSREKKERFSLILESASTNQTSMYLCASSTGQGGETQYFGPGTRLLVL.

This chain joins TRBV7-2 and TRBJ1-6; a weak D match, TRBD1 (6 bases). Germline V gives CDR1 SGHTA, CDR2 FQGNSA. This CDR3 is built from 15 residues. V shed 5 bases and J shed 9 bases, with 17 bases lying between them. The CDR3 DNA follows: TGTGCCAGCAGCCCCAGCCGGGACAAGAGTTCACCCCTCCACTTT. It translates to CASSPSRDKSSPLHF.

The chain couples TRBV7-2 to TRBJ1-2; 8 bases line up with TRBD1. CDR1 SGHTA and CDR2 FQGNSA come from the germline V gene. The length of the CDR3 is 13 residues. V trimming: 0 bases; J trimming: 8 bases; junction bases outside the gene matches: 2. CDR3 DNA: TGTGCCAGCAGCTTAGCGGACAGGGCCGGCTACACCTTC. This encodes CASSLADRAGYTF.

This chain connects TRBV5-1 to TRBJ1-1; D gene unclear. The CDR3 length is 15 residues. Germline V gene data show CDR1 as SGHRS and CDR2 as YFSETQ. V was pared by 0 bases and J by 3 bases, with 12 bases between. CDR3 in DNA: TGCGCCAGCAGCTTGGATACCAGATCTGACACTGAAGCTTTCTTT. Translating gives CASSLDTRSDTEAFF.

A single count supports this clone. The V and J genes are TRBV3-1 (or the pseudogene TRBV3-2) and TRBJ1-2; a weak D match, TRBD1 (6 bases). This CDR3 contains 13 residues. V lost 3 bases to trimming and J lost 6 bases, with 11 bases between them. Germline V gives CDR1 LGHDT, CDR2 YNNKEL (reference sequence). CDR3 coding DNA: TGTGCCAGCAGCCACCCGACAGGCGATGGCTACACCTTC. This encodes CASSHPTGDGYTF.

This chain uses TRBV3-1 (or the pseudogene TRBV3-2) with TRBJ2-3; no clear D gene. Germline CDR1 is LGHDT and CDR2 is YNNKEL (reference sequence). V lost 0 bases to trimming and J lost 1 base, with 14 bases between them. This CDR3 spans 17 amino acids. The CDR3 loop reads CASSQDGSDRGTDTQYF. Here the CDR3 DNA reads TGTGCCAGCAGCCAAGATGGGTCCGACCGGGGCACAGATACGCAGTATTTT.

This chain links TRBV6-5 with TRBJ1-2; D gene unclear. CDR3 length: 14 residues. In germline, CDR1 is MNHEY, CDR2 SVGAGI. The V gene lost 5 bases and the J gene lost 4 bases, with 14 bases spanning the gap. CDR3 bases: TGTGCCAGCAGTCCCGGAGACCTATCCTATGGCTACACCTTC. Translated: CASSPGDLSYGYTF.

The J gene is TRBJ2-7, the V gene TRBV11-3; the D is unclear. Trimming removed 2 bases at V and 5 bases at J, with 10 bases between. Per the germline V gene, CDR1 is SGHNT and CDR2 is YENEEA. The CDR3 contains 13 residues. CDR3 residues: CASSLTRNHEQYV. The CDR3 DNA follows: TGTGCCAGCAGCTTAACGAGGAACCACGAGCAGTACGTC.

The rearrangement links TRBV19 to TRBJ1-4; 8 nucleotides match TRBD1. Germline-derived CDR1 and CDR2 are LNHDA and SQIVND (reference sequence). V gave up 2 bases and J gave up 1 base; unmatched junction bases: 3. CDR3 length equals 16 residues. Here the CDR3 reads CASSIYRGITNEKLFF. The CDR3 DNA reads as TGTGCCAGTAGTATATACAGGGGGATAACTAATGAAAAACTGTTTTTT.

V and J are TRBV5-1 and TRBJ2-7; possible D gene TRBD2, 5 bases. CDR3 size: 15 residues. V was trimmed by 4 bases and J by 3 bases, leaving 17 bases between them. CDR1 is SGHRS, CDR2 YFSETQ, per germline. DNA of the CDR3: TGCGCCAGCAGCCCTCCGGGATCCCGATTCTACGAGCAGTACTTC. Protein product: CASSPPGSRFYEQYF.

The gene calls are TRBV5-1 and TRBJ1-1; 8 bases are a match to TRBD1. The V gene's germline CDR1 is SGHRS and CDR2 YFSETQ. V lost 0 bases, J lost 4 bases, and 2 bases stayed unmatched. This CDR3 spans 14 amino acids. CDR3 bases: TGCGCCAGCAGCTTGGGAACAGGGGGCACTGAAGCTTTCTTT. Residues: CASSLGTGGTEAFF.

V gene TRBV21-1 combines with J gene TRBJ1-1; TRBD1, as called in the table, went unchecked against the DNA. TRBV21-1 corresponds to a pseudogene. The CDR3 extends over 16 amino acids. The CDR3 is CASSKEGQGNNTEAFF. CDR3 bases: TGTGCCAGCAGCAAAGAGGGACAGGGGAATAATACTGAAGCTTTCTTT.